What follows is one T cell receptor (beta chain) and its context. Its antigen remains undetermined. Base qualities are missing; no much larger clone stands one base away. The data derive from a study of radiotherapy plus CTLA-4 blockade in lung cancer (dated by TCRdb to 2016 to 2019). Looking at the study overall: Objective responses were observed in approximately 17% of enrolled patients, and disease control was achieved in approximately 32%.

From the germline V gene, CDR1 is SNHLY and CDR2 is FYNNEI. The CDR3 runs 13 residues from the cysteine to the phenylalanine. Of the read, only the CDR3 DNA is kept; its 39 bases are in frame from base 1. A distance of 6 bases separates the germline ends of V and J, which lose 1 base and 6 bases respectively. In this study, focal radiation therapy paired with CTLA-4 blockade (ipilimumab) was tested in patients who had chemo-refractory metastatic non-small-cell lung cancer. Library prep was done by the immunoSEQ multiplex PCR assay. TCRdb stores this immuneACCESS table with in-frame sequences only. Part of the clones is absent; in the studies checked, under half of the shortfall reflects unresolved V genes, and no reason is known for the rest. The sample has 43,000 or so clones on record, roughly two thirds of them singletons. The ten largest clones take up 3.5% to 4% of the sample. Here is what the overall study found, with its caveats: After treatment with radiotherapy and ipilimumab, TCR clones that originated in tumors expanded in peripheral blood. Increased serum interferon-beta after radiation, together with early dynamic changes in blood T cell clones, were reported to be the strongest predictors of response.

The sample was peripheral blood, taken from a patient treated with radiotherapy plus ipilimumab. This chain joins TRBV2 to TRBJ2-2; there is no confident call for the D gene. This clonotype originated in a human donor with non-small cell lung cancer who had a complete response to radiotherapy plus ipilimumab. The DNA reads as follows: TGTGCCAGCAGTGAAGATGGGCCCGGGGAGCTGTTTTTT. This sequence encodes CASSEDGPGELFF.